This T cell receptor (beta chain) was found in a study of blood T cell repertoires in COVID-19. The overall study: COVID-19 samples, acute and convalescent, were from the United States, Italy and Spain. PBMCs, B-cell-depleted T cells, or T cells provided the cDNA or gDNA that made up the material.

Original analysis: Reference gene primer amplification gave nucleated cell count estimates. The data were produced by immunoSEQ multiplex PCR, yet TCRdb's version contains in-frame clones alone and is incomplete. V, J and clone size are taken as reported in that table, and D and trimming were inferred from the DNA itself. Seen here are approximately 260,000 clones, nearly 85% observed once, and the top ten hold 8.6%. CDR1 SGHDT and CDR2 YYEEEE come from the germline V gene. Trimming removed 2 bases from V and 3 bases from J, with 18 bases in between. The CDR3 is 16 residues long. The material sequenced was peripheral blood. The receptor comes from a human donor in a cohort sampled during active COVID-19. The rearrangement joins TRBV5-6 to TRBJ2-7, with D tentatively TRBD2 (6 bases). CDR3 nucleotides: TGTGCCAGCAGCTTACCCTCGGGTAGGAGGGACTACGAGCAGTACTTC. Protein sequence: CASSLPSGRRDYEQYF. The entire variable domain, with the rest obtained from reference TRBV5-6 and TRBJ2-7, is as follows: DAGVTQSPTHLIKTRGQQVTLRCSPKSGHDTVSWYQQALGQGPQFIFQYYEEEERQRGNFPDRFSGHQFPNYSSELNVNALLLGDSALYLCASSLPSGRRDYEQYFGPGTRLTVT.